The clone carrying this T cell receptor beta chain has just a few counts. Antigen: not known. The data stem from a study of response to subunit inactivated influenza vaccine. Germline V lookup: CDR1 SGHAT, CDR2 FQDESV (reference sequence). V shed 2 bases and J shed 10 bases, with 9 bases lying between them. The CDR3 has 12 residues. TCRdb re-derived calls from the RT-PCR reads in MiXCR, one entry per CDR3 protein. Of roughly 670,000 distinct CDR3 sequences in the sample, about 14% were seen once. Findings and limits, study-wide: Only a handful of new T cells, the authors suggested, are recruited with each seasonal influenza vaccination.

Sequences were derived from PBMCs from blood, sampled around 15 days before vaccination. This receptor was obtained from a man between 45 and 60 years old who received an inactivated influenza vaccine. This rearrangement joins TRBV11-1 to TRBJ2-1; D gene ambiguous. The CDR3 sequence: CASSLLGWEQFF. DNA for the CDR3: TGTGCCAGCAGCTTACTCGGATGGGAGCAGTTCTTC.